The TCR beta chain under discussion was sequenced for a study of cytomegalovirus exposure and HLA in healthy donors. This clone was observed a few times. Amplification used 60 Vbeta primers and 13 Jbeta primers. TCRdb keeps only in-frame clones here, not all; method: immunoSEQ multiplex PCR. This repertoire shows over 150,000 clones, 70% to 85% found once; its top ten account for 4.3%. Material for sequencing was PBMCs. The origin of this receptor is a man in his forties in good health and CMV-seronegative.

CDR3 sequence: CASSPPGAAGELFF. The CDR3 nucleotides are TGTGCCAGCTCACCACCAGGGGCGGCCGGGGAGCTGTTTTTT. This chain uses TRBV18 with TRBJ2-2; weak D call: TRBD1 (5 bases). The CDR3 spans 14 residues. Germline V lookup: CDR1 KGHSH, CDR2 LQKENI. Trimming took 0 bases from V and 6 from J, leaving 8 bases between them.